This TCR beta chain originates from a study of cytomegalovirus exposure and HLA in healthy donors. This CDR3 has 15 amino acids. CDR1 SGDLS and CDR2 YYNGEE come from the germline V gene. V was pared by 3 bases and J by 3 bases, with 6 bases of the junction left unmatched. Assay used: immunoSEQ multiplex PCR; TCRdb lists only in-frame clones, some missing. The table has about 140,000 clones, about 94% seen once. The source is a man aged 18 to 30 in good health and CMV-seropositive. The chain is built from TRBV9 and TRBJ2-1; 7 bases are shared with TRBD1. Source material: PBMCs. The CDR3 loop reads CASSDDRVGYNEQFF. CDR3 sequence (DNA): TGTGCCAGCAGCGATGACAGGGTGGGCTACAATGAGCAGTTCTTC.